The present T cell receptor (beta chain) was sequenced within a study of cytomegalovirus exposure and HLA in healthy donors. Study background: Around 76% of 350 to 400 genotyped donors fell in the Caucasian-associated ancestry cluster.

The V end was cut by 6 bases, the J end by 2 bases, with 17 bases between. This CDR3 is built from 15 residues. Germline values: CDR1 SGHRS, CDR2 YFSETQ. Study-level results: One variant, a missense change in DCLRE1C, was linked in a later analysis to TCR beta V- and J-gene trimming. Accounts indicate the classifier identified cytomegalovirus status with strong specificity and sensitivity.

This clone was seen only a few times. No antigen is known for it. At the time of sampling, donors were nominally healthy, though unrecorded immune exposures were likely. 60 Vbeta and 13 Jbeta primers were used in PCR. Using immunoSEQ multiplex PCR, the repertoire was profiled, and TCRdb retains in-frame clones only, with some absent. The sample carries about 160,000 clones, more than 75% recorded once. The rearrangement links TRBV5-1 to TRBJ2-5; TRBD2 might be the D (6 bases). The sequencing sample was made of PBMCs. The clonotype comes from a young man in good health and CMV-seropositive. For the CDR3, the DNA is TGCGCCAGCAAAGACACACTAGCTCCTCAAGAGACCCAGTACTTC. The encoded protein is CASKDTLAPQETQYF.